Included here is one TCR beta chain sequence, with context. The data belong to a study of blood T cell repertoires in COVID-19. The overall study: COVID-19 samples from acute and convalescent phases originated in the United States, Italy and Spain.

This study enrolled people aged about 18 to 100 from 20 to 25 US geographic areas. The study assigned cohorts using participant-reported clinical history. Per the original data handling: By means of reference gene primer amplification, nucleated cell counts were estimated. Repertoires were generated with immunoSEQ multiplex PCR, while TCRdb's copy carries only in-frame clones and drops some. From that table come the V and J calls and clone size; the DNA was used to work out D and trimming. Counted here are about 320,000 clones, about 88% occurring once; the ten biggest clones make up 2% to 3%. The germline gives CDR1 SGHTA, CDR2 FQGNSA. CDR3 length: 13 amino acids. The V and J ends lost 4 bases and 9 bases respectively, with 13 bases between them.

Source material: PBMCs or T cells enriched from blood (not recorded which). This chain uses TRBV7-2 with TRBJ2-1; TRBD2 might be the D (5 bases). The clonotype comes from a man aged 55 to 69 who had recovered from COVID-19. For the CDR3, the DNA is TGTGCCAGCAGCTCCTCCGGACTGGGTGAGCAGTTCTTC. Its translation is CASSSSGLGEQFF.